Described below is a single T cell receptor (beta chain) sequence and its context. Antigen: not known. Unstimulated regulatory T cells (CD4+CD25+CD127-), CD4+CD25- non-regulatory cells, CD4 and CD8 cells were FACS-sorted from thawed PBMCs. CDR1 is SEHNR, CDR2 FQNEAQ, per germline (reference sequence). The length of the CDR3 is 14 residues. V was cut by 6 bases and J by 0 bases, with 8 bases left in between. This entry is derived from a study of Tregs in tolerant kidney transplant recipients. TCRdb's copy holds only in-frame clones and misses some; the assay was immunoSEQ multiplex PCR. The sample yields some 250,000 clones, approximately 84% seen once. Study conclusions and caveats: This study did not directly address biological reproducibility. Tregs expanded with activated donor B cells seemed most donor-specific.

The sequencing input was CD4+ T cells from blood. The source of this sequence is a human donor in good health. The chain recombines TRBV7-9 with TRBJ2-2; unclear D gene. This CDR3 is CASSSDTNTGELFF. Written as DNA, the CDR3 is TGTGCCAGCAGTTCCGACACGAACACCGGGGAGCTGTTTTTT.